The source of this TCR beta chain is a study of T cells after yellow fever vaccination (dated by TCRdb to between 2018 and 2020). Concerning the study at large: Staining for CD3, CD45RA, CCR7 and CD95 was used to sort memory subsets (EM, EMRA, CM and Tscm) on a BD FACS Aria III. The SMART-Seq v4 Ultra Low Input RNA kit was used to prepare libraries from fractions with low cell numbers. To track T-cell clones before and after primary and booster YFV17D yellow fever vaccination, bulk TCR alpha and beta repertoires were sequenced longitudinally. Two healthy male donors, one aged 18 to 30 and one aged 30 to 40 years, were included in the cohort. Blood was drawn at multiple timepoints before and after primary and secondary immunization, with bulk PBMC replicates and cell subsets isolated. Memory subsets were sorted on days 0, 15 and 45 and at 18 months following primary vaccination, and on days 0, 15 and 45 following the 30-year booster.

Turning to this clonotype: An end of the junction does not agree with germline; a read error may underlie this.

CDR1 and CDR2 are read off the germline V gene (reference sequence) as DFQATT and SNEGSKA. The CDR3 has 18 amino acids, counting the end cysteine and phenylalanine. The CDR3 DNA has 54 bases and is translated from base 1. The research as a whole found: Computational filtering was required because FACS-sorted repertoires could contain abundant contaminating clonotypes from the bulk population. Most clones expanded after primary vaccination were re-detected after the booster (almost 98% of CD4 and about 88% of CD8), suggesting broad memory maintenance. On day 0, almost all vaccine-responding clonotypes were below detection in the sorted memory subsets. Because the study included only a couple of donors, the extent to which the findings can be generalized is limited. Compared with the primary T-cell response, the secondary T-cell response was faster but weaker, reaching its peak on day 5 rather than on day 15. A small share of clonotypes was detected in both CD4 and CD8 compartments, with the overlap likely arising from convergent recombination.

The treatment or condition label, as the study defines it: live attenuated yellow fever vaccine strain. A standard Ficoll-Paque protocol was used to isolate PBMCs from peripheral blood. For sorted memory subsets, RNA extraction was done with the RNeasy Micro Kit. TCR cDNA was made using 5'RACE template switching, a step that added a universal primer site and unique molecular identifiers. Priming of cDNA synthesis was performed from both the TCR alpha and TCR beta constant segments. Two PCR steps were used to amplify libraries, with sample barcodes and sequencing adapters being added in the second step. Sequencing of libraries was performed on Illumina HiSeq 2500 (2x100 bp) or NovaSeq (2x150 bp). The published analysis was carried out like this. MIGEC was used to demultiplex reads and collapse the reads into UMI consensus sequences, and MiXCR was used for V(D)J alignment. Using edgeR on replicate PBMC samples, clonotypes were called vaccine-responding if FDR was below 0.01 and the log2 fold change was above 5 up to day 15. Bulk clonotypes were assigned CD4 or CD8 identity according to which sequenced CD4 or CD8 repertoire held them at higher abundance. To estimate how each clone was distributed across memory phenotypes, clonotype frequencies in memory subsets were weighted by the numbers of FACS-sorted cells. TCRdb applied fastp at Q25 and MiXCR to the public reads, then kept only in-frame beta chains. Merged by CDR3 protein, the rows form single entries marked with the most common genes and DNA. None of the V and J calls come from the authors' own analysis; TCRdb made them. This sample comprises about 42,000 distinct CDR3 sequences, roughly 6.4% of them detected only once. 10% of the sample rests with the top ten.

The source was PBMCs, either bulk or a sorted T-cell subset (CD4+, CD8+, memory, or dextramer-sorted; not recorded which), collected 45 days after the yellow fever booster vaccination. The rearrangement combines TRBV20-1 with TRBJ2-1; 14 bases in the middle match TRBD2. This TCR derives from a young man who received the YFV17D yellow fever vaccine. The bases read TGCAGTGCTAGAGGACTAGCGGGAGGGCATTCCGGCCGTGGTGAGCAGATCTTC. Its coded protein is CSARGLAGGHSGRGEQIF.